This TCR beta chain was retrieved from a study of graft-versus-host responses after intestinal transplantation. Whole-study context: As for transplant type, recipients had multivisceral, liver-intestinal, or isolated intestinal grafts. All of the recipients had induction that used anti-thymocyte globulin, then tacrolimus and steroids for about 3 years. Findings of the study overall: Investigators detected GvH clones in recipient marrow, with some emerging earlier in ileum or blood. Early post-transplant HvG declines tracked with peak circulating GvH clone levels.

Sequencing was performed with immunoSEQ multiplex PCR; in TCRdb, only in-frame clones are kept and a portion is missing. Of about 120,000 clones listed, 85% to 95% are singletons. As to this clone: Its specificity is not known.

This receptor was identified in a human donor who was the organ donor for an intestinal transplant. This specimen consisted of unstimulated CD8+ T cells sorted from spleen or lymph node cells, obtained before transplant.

CDR3 residues: CASSFGGPNYEQYF. CDR3 nucleotide sequence: TGTGCCAGCAGTTTTGGCGGTCCGAACTACGAGCAGTACTTC. This sequence joins TRBV28 and TRBJ2-7; D unclear. The V end was cut by 3 bases, the J end by 3 bases, with 12 bases between. Germline V gene sequence: CDR1 MDHEN, CDR2 SYDVKM. There are 14 residues in the CDR3.